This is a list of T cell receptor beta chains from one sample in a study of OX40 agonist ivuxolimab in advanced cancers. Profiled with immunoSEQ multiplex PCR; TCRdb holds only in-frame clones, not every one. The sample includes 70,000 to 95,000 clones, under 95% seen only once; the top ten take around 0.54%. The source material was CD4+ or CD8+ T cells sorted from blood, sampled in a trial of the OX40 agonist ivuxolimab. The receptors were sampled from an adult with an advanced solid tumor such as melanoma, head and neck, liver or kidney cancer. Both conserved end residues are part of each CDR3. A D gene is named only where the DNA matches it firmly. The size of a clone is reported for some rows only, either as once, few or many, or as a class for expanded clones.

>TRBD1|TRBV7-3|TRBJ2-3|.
CASSLTGQGEGDTQYF
TGTGCCAGCAGCTTAACTGGACAGGGGGAGGGAGATACGCAGTATTTT
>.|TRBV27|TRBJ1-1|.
CASSPSTPSEAFF
TGTGCCAGCAGTCCCTCTACACCATCTGAAGCTTTCTTT
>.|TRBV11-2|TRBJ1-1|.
CASSLVRLSAEAFF
TGTGCCAGCAGCTTAGTACGGCTGAGCGCTGAAGCTTTCTTT
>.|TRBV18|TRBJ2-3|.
CASSPYGATDTQYF
TGTGCCAGCTCACCATATGGGGCCACAGATACGCAGTATTTT
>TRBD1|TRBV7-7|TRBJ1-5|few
CASSHEGTENQPQHF
TGTGCTAGCAGCCACGAAGGGACAGAGAATCAGCCCCAGCATTTT
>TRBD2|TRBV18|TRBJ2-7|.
CASSRVAPNLAGGNYEQYF
TGTGCCAGCTCCCGGGTCGCTCCAAACCTAGCGGGGGGTAACTACGAGCAGTACTTC
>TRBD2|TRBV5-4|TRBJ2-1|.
CASSARVAGSGNEQFF
TGTGCCAGCAGTGCGCGGGTAGCGGGTTCCGGGAATGAGCAGTTCTTC
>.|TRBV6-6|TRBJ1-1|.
CASSYDLNTEAFF
TGTGCCAGCAGTTACGACCTTAACACTGAAGCTTTCTTT
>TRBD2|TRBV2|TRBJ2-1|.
CASRPQAGEFNEQFF
TGTGCCAGCAGGCCCCAAGCGGGAGAGTTTAATGAGCAGTTCTTC
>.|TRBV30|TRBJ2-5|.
CAWSRELGQETQYF
TGTGCCTGGAGTCGGGAATTGGGGCAAGAGACCCAGTACTTC
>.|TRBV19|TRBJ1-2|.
CASSIPNPLTGSYGYTF
TGTGCCAGTAGTATCCCCAACCCGCTTACAGGATCCTATGGCTACACCTTC
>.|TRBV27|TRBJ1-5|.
CASSSKRNQPQHF
TGTGCCAGCAGCTCCAAACGTAATCAGCCCCAGCATTTT
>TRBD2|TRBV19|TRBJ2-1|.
CASSLAGQTYNEQFF
TGTGCCAGTAGTCTAGCGGGGCAGACCTACAATGAGCAGTTCTTC
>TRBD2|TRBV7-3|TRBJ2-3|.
CASSLGGRAADTQYF
TGTGCCAGCAGCTTGGGCGGGAGGGCAGCAGATACGCAGTATTTT
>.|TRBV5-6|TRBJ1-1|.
CASSFRGVRTEAFF
TGTGCCAGCAGCTTTAGGGGGGTGAGAACTGAAGCTTTCTTT
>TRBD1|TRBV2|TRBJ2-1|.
CASTTDRRYNEQFF
TGTGCCAGCACCACGGACAGGAGATACAATGAGCAGTTCTTC
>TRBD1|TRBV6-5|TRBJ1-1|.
CASHPADRGNTEAFF
TGTGCCAGCCATCCTGCCGACAGGGGGAACACTGAAGCTTTCTTT
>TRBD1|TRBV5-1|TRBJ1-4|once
CASSFYRGMGEKLFF
TGCGCCAGCAGCTTTTACAGGGGGATGGGTGAAAAACTGTTTTTT
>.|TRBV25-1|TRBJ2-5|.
CASSDLQAGAQETQYF
TGTGCCAGCAGTGATCTGCAGGCGGGGGCCCAAGAGACCCAGTACTTC
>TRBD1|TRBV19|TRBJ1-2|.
CASSTTGTGIYYGYTF
TGTGCCAGTAGTACAACCGGGACAGGGATCTACTATGGCTACACCTTC
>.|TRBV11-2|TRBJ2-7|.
CASSLVQTRSYEQYF
TGTGCCAGCAGCTTAGTACAGACACGCTCCTACGAGCAGTACTTC